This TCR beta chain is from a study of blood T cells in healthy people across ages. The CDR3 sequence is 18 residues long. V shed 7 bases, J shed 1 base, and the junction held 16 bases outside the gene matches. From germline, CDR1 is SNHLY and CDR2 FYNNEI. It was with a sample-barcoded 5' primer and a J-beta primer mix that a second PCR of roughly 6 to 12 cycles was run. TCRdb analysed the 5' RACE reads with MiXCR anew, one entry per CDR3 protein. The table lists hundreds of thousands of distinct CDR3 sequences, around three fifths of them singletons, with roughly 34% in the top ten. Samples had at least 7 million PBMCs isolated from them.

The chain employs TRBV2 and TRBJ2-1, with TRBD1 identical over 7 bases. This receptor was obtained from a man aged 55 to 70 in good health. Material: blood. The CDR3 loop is CASIAPQTGTVSYNEQFF. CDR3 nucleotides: TGTGCCAGCATCGCCCCCCAAACCGGGACAGTGTCCTACAATGAGCAGTTCTTC.